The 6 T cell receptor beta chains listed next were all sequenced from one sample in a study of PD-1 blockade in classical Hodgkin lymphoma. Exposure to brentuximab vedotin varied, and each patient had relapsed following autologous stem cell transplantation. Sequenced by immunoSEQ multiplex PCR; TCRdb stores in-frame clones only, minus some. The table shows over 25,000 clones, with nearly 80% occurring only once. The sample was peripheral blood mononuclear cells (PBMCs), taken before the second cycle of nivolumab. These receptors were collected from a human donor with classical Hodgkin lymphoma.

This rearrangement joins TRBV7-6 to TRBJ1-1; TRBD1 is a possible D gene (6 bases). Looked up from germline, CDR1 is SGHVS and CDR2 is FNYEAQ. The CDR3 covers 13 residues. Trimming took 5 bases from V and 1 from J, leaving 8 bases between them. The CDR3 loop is CASSLQGNTEAFF. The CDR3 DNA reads TGTGCCAGCAGCCTACAGGGGAACACTGAAGCTTTCTTT.

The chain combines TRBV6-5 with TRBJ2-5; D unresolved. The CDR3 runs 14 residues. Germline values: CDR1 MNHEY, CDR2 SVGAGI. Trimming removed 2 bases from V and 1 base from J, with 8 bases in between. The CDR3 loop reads CASSYTELQETQYF. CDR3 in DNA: TGTGCCAGCAGTTACACAGAGCTCCAAGAGACCCAGTACTTC.

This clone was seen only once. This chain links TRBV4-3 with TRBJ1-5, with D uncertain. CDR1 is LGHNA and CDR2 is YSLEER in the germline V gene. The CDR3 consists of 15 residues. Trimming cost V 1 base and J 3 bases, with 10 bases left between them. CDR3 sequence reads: CASSQVAGPNQPQHF. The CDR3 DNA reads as TGCGCCAGCAGCCAAGTTGCAGGCCCCAATCAGCCCCAGCATTTT.

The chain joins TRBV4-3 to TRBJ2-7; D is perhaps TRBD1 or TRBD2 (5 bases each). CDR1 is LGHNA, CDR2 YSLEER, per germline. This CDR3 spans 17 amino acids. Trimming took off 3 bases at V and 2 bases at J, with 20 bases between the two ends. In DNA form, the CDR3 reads TGCGCCAGCAGCCAGGGACCGATGGTAGGATCCACCTACGAGCAGTACTTC. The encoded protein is CASSQGPMVGSTYEQYF.

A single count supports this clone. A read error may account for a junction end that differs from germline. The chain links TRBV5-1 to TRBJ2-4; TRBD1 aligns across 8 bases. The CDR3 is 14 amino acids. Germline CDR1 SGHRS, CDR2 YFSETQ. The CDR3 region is CASSNGQGQNIQCF. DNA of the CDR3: TGCGCCAGCAGCAACGGACAGGGACAAAACATTCAGTGCTTC.

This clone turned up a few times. CDR3 amino acids: CAIRVGTGVNNEQFF. CDR3 bases: TGTGCCATCAGGGTAGGGACAGGGGTAAACAATGAGCAGTTCTTC. The rearrangement links TRBV10-3 to TRBJ2-1; 10 nucleotides line up with TRBD1. There are 15 residues in the CDR3. Per the germline V gene, CDR1 is ENHRY and CDR2 is SYGVKD. The trim removed 6 bases at V and 5 bases at J, leaving 7 bases unmatched.